The 25 T cell receptor beta chains reported below all come from one sample, sequenced in a study of CD4 and CD8 cells across lung adenocarcinoma regions. TCRdb fed the PCR reads into MiXCR, producing one record per CDR3 protein. The sample consists of approximately 19,000 distinct CDR3 sequences, 50% of them appearing once. Material: CD8+ T cells from the margin of a lung tumor. The receptors were gathered from a male donor with lung adenocarcinoma. The CD4 and CD8 labels of this study may be unreliable.

Concerning this clonotype itself: Germline is not matched at one junction end, which may reflect a read error. The chain couples TRBV6-1 to TRBJ2-3; 9 bases are shared with TRBD2. The CDR3 totals 14 residues. Per germline, CDR1 MNHNS and CDR2 SASEGT. In DNA, the CDR3 is TGTGCCAGCAGGGTAGCGGGAGCGAAAGATACTCAGTATTTC. Residues: CASRVAGAKDTQYF.

The chain recombines TRBV11-2 with TRBJ2-1; D perhaps matches TRBD2 (5 bases). Germline assignment: CDR1 SGHAT and CDR2 FQNNGV. This CDR3 is 17 amino acids long. Trimming shortened V by 5 bases and J by 5 bases, and 22 bases separated the two germline ends. The chain's CDR3 is CASSPYPRRTENNEQFF. The CDR3 DNA reads TGTGCCAGCAGCCCCTATCCGCGGAGGACTGAGAACAATGAGCAGTTCTTC.

J is TRBJ1-2 and V is TRBV4-1; D unresolved. The CDR3 is 19 residues long. Deletions cut 4 bases from V and 0 bases from J, with 24 bases between. The V gene's germline CDR1 is MGHRA and CDR2 YSYEKL. DNA for the CDR3: TGCGCCAGCAGCCTGAAGAGACTATGGGATCGAACCGCTAACTATGGCTACACCTTC. It translates to CASSLKRLWDRTANYGYTF.

This clonotype has at least ten counts. The rearrangement links TRBV6-5 to TRBJ2-1; TRBD2 agrees at 10 bases. This CDR3 contains 14 residues. CDR1 is MNHEY, CDR2 SVGAGI, per germline. J was trimmed by 10 bases and V by 7 bases; bases with no gene match: 10. CDR3 sequence reads: CASISLAGVSEQFF. Here the CDR3 DNA reads TGTGCCAGCATTTCTCTAGCGGGAGTCAGCGAGCAGTTCTTC.

The chain is built from TRBV7-6 and TRBJ2-1, with D maybe TRBD2 (6 bases). Looked up from germline, CDR1 is SGHVS and CDR2 is FNYEAQ. The CDR3 is 13 residues long. V was cut by 2 bases and J by 13 bases, with 15 bases left in between. The DNA of the CDR3 is TGTGCCAGCAGCTTATTCCGCGGGGAGATACAGTTCTTC. This codes for CASSLFRGEIQFF.

For this clonotype: Being one base from a much bigger clone, this may be a read error. The gene calls are TRBV6-1 and TRBJ2-1, with D perhaps TRBD1 (5 bases). Germline V gene lookup returns CDR1 MNHNS and CDR2 SASEGT. The CDR3 covers 14 residues. Trimming shortened V by 6 bases and J by 10 bases, and 19 bases separated the two germline ends. CDR3 loop: CASRSTGRRDEQFF. The CDR3 DNA reads TGTGCCAGCAGGTCCACAGGAAGGAGAGACGAGCAGTTCTTC.

By share, this clonotype ranks as medium-sized (0.01 to 0.1%). V usage is TRBV27 and J usage is TRBJ2-5; D is undetermined. V lost 2 bases and J 6 bases, leaving 4 bases between the germline ends. CDR3 length: 11 residues. The germline V gene has CDR1 MNHEY and CDR2 SMNVEV (reference sequence). CDR3 in amino acids: CASSLGKTQYF. CDR3 DNA: TGTGCCAGCAGTTTAGGAAAGACCCAGTACTTC.

This sequence joins TRBV7-3 and TRBJ2-3; the match to TRBD2 covers 10 bases. Germline CDR1 SGHTA, CDR2 FQGTGA. Trimming took 5 bases from V and 5 from J; bases not matched to a gene: 10. The CDR3 has 16 amino acids. The chain's CDR3 is CASSPVGLARLDTQYF. CDR3 DNA: TGTGCCAGCAGCCCGGTGGGACTAGCGAGATTAGATACGCAGTATTTT.

As for this clonotype: Sequence at one end of the junction differs from germline and may be a read error. The gene calls are TRBV10-3 and TRBJ2-5; the D gene could be TRBD1 or TRBD2 (6 bases each). Germline CDR1 and CDR2: ENHRY and SYGVKD. This CDR3 is built from 15 residues. CDR3 loop: CAARPGGRDQDTQYF. The DNA of the CDR3 is TGTGCCGCGAGGCCCGGGGGCCGGGACCAAGACACCCAGTACTTC.

Only a few counts were recorded for this clonotype. The rearrangement links TRBV4-2 to TRBJ2-3, with 11 bases fitting TRBD2. The CDR3 consists of 16 residues. J gave up 1 base and V 2 bases, and 2 bases lay outside the gene matches. From germline, CDR1 is LGHNA and CDR2 YNFKEQ. CDR3 residues: CASSQTSGSGTDTQYF. CDR3 sequence (DNA): TGTGCCAGCAGCCAAACTAGCGGGAGTGGCACAGATACGCAGTATTTT.

This clonotype was counted many times. The chain carries TRBV9 and TRBJ2-5; TRBD1 or TRBD2 may be the D gene (6 bases each). The germline V gene has CDR1 SGDLS and CDR2 YYNGEE. V lost 4 bases to trimming and J lost 5 bases, with 18 bases between them. The CDR3 spans 15 residues. The CDR3: CASSKTTGREETQYF. The CDR3 DNA reads TGTGCCAGCAGCAAAACGACAGGTCGGGAGGAGACCCAGTACTTC. The whole variable domain, remainder taken from reference TRBV9 and TRBJ2-5, is DSGVTQTPKHLITATGQRVTLRCSPRSGDLSVYWYQQSLDQGLQFLIQYYNGEERAKGNILERFSAQQFPDLHSELNLSSLELGDSALYFCASSKTTGREETQYFGPGTRLLVL.

The V gene is TRBV6-1, the J gene TRBJ2-3; possibly TRBD1 for D (5 bases). Matching the DNA end better, TRBJ2-7 makes the J call doubtful. The CDR3 is 14 residues long. CDR1 MNHNS and CDR2 SASEGT come from the germline V gene. The CDR3 loop reads CAGSWGSDPETQYF. CDR3 DNA: TGTGCGGGTAGTTGGGGCAGCGACCCAGAGACGCAGTACTTC.

This clonotype turned up a few times. V and J are TRBV6-4 and TRBJ1-2; D is uncertain. The germline V gene encodes CDR1 MRHNA and CDR2 SNTAGT. V lost 5 bases and J lost 7, with 17 bases in between. The CDR3 runs to 14 residues. The CDR3: CASSSEGAVGGYTF. In nucleotides, the CDR3 is TGTGCCAGCAGTTCCGAGGGCGCGGTCGGTGGCTACACCTTC.

This clonotype counts as large. The chain is built from TRBV6-1 and TRBJ2-1, with 11 bases that match TRBD2. The CDR3 length is 17 residues. The J segment lost 0 bases and the V segment lost 9 bases, leaving 10 bases of the junction unmatched. Per germline, CDR1 MNHNS and CDR2 SASEGT. The CDR3 region is CASKSGLADSSYNEQFF. CDR3 nucleotide sequence: TGTGCCAGTAAATCGGGACTAGCGGACAGCTCCTACAATGAGCAGTTCTTC.

V and J are TRBV6-1 and TRBJ1-5, with 7 positions matching TRBD1. The CDR3 contains 14 residues. After removal of 7 bases from V and 5 bases from J, the junction contained 8 bases not matched to a gene. Germline V lookup: CDR1 MNHNS, CDR2 SASEGT. The CDR3 coding sequence is TGTGCCAGCACCTCGGGACAGAGCGATCAGCCCCAGCATTTT. Translating it yields CASTSGQSDQPQHF.

DNA for the CDR3: TGTGCCAGCAGTCCCGAACCCCCTAGCGGGAGTGGGCATGGCAAAAACATTCAGTACTTC. This gives the protein CASSPEPPSGSGHGKNIQYF. The genes are TRBV6-2 or TRBV6-3 and TRBJ2-4, with 10 nucleotides matching TRBD2. The V segment lost 5 bases and the J segment 3 bases; nucleotides outside the gene matches: 19. Germline loops: CDR1 MNHEY, CDR2 SVGEGT. This CDR3 comprises 20 residues.

This clonotype was recorded a few times. This rearrangement joins TRBV10-2 to TRBJ2-5, with D uncertain. Germline loops: CDR1 WSHSY, CDR2 SAAADI. The CDR3 is 14 residues long. V shed 3 bases and J shed 4 bases, with 12 bases lying between them. The CDR3 region is CASSEVESRETQYF. The CDR3 DNA reads TGCGCCAGCAGTGAAGTAGAATCCCGAGAGACCCAGTACTTC.

Regarding this clonotype: Without the conserved terminal phenylalanine or tryptophan, this CDR3 likely stems from a read error. This rearrangement joins TRBV6-1 to TRBJ1-2; D remains ambiguous. This CDR3 comprises 13 residues. Trimming stripped 6 bases from V and 1 base from J, with 9 bases between. Germline V gene data show CDR1 as MNHNS and CDR2 as SASEGT. The CDR3 reads CASSLTDNYGYTL. CDR3 nucleotides: TGTGCCAGCAGCCTCACAGATAACTATGGCTACACCTTA.

CDR3 protein: CASSTLPGTASYEQYF. CDR3 DNA: TGTGCCAGTAGTACCCTACCCGGGACAGCTTCCTACGAGCAGTACTTC. The V and J genes are TRBV19 and TRBJ2-1; 7 nucleotides line up with TRBD1. The J call is in doubt because the DNA end fits TRBJ2-7 better. The CDR3 runs 16 residues. Germline lookup yields CDR1 LNHDA and CDR2 SQIVND (reference sequence).

In regard to this clonotype: One end of the junction does not line up with germline, which may come from a read error. J is TRBJ2-3 and V is TRBV6-1, with D perhaps TRBD1 or TRBD2 (6 bases each). The germline V gene has CDR1 MNHNS and CDR2 SASEGT. The CDR3 extends over 16 amino acids. The CDR3: CASRGTGGRATETQYF. CDR3 in DNA: TGTGCCAGCAGGGGGACTGGGGGCAGAGCCACAGAGACGCAGTATTTT.

The chain has TRBV14 and TRBJ2-5; D not resolved. Trimming removed 2 bases from V and 1 base from J, with 8 bases in between. Germline V gene sequence: CDR1 SGHDN, CDR2 FVKESK. The CDR3 loop spans 14 amino acids. This chain's CDR3 is CASSQLQRQETQYF. For the CDR3, the DNA is TGTGCCAGCAGCCAATTACAGCGCCAAGAGACCCAGTACTTC.

By frequency in the sample, this clonotype is medium-sized (0.01 to 0.1%). V usage is TRBV27 and J usage is TRBJ2-1, with D unclear. The germline gives CDR1 MNHEY, CDR2 SMNVEV (reference sequence). This CDR3 comprises 11 residues. Trimming took off 3 bases at V and 9 bases at J, with 6 bases between the two ends. The chain's CDR3 is CASSFEFEQFF. CDR3 sequence (DNA): TGTGCCAGCAGTTTTGAGTTTGAGCAGTTCTTC.

The chain employs TRBV10-1 and TRBJ2-1; perhaps D is TRBD1 or TRBD2 (6 bases each). Judging by the DNA end, TRBJ2-7 fits better; the J call may be wrong. Germline CDR1 WNHNN, CDR2 SYGVQD (reference sequence). This CDR3 region has 15 residues. The CDR3 nucleotides read TGCGCCGGGGGTGAGGGGGGCTGGGACAAAGATACGCAGTACTTC. This gives the protein CAGGEGGWDKDTQYF.

The sample holds many counts of this clonotype. The rearrangement uses TRBV6-5 and TRBJ2-7; D might be TRBD1 or TRBD2, each matching 5 bases. V lost 0 bases, J lost 2 bases, and 11 bases lay in between. The CDR3 totals 15 residues. The germline V gene has CDR1 MNHEY and CDR2 SVGAGI. This CDR3 is CASSYSHGTAYEQYF. The CDR3 DNA is TGTGCCAGCAGTTACTCGCACGGGACGGCCTACGAGCAGTACTTC.

This clonotype was found once. The chain recombines TRBV6-5 with TRBJ2-1; D may match TRBD1 or TRBD2 (6 bases each). Trimming pared 4 bases from V and 12 bases from J, leaving 19 bases between. Germline assignment: CDR1 MNHEY and CDR2 SVGAGI. This CDR3 has 14 amino acids. CDR3 in DNA: TGTGCCAGCAGTTTCGATGGGGGGCAAGATACGCAGTTCTTC. It yields the protein CASSFDGGQDTQFF.